A single sample is the source of the 14 T cell receptor beta chains below, sequenced in a study of T-cell memory formation after mild COVID-19. One entry per CDR3 protein results from TCRdb running MiXCR on the 5' RACE reads. The sample has about 560,000 distinct CDR3 sequences; roughly 17% are singletons. Sample: PBMCs or a T cell subset sorted from them (not recorded which). The receptors were gathered from an adult woman who had mild COVID-19 (a few samples of this study predate the infection). Cell type and time point are not known.

The table lists this clonotype with a few counts. The V and J genes are TRBV12-3 or TRBV12-4 and TRBJ2-3, with 7 bases that match TRBD2. The CDR3 extends over 15 amino acids. The ends lost 6 bases at V and 2 bases at J; junction bases unmatched: 8. In nucleotides, the CDR3 is TGTGCCAGCAGGAAAGCGGGGACCCACACAGATACGCAGTATTTT. Translating gives CASRKAGTHTDTQYF.

Only a few counts were recorded for this clonotype. The chain recombines TRBV3-1 with TRBJ2-1; no definite D call. Germline V gives CDR1 LGHDT, CDR2 YNNKEL (reference sequence). This CDR3 region has 14 residues. V was pared by 0 bases and J by 9 bases, with 12 bases between. For the CDR3, the DNA is TGTGCCAGCAGCCAAGATCAAGTAGCTGGTGAGCAGTTCTTC. It codes for CASSQDQVAGEQFF.

The J gene is TRBJ2-2, the V gene TRBV6-6, with 8 positions matching TRBD1. V gave up 4 bases and J gave up 7 bases; unmatched junction bases: 11. The CDR3 spans 16 residues. CDR1 MNHNY and CDR2 SVGAGI come from the germline V gene (reference sequence). CDR3 in amino acids: CASSWWQGALNGELFF. The CDR3 DNA is TGTGCCAGCAGTTGGTGGCAGGGGGCCCTCAACGGGGAGCTGTTTTTT.

This clonotype came up many times. V usage is TRBV20-1 and J usage is TRBJ1-6, with D tentatively TRBD1 (5 bases). V lost 5 bases and J lost 5, with 16 bases in between. Germline assignment: CDR1 DFQATT and CDR2 SNEGSKA (reference sequence). This CDR3 contains 15 residues. The CDR3 sequence: CSAAAEGRNNSPLHF. The CDR3 DNA reads as TGCAGTGCTGCGGCCGAGGGGCGGAATAATTCACCCCTCCACTTT.

The rearrangement links TRBV18 to TRBJ1-4; TRBD1 aligns across 7 bases. CDR1 is KGHSH and CDR2 is LQKENI in the germline V gene. The CDR3 is made up of 16 amino acids. J lost 4 bases, V lost 6 bases, and 11 bases had no gene match. Written as DNA, the CDR3 is TGTGCCAGCTCTCAGACAAGACAGGGCCATAATGAAAAACTGTTTTTT. This gives the protein CASSQTRQGHNEKLFF.

The chain joins TRBV12-3 or TRBV12-4 to TRBJ2-4; D remains unclear. V gave up 1 base and J gave up 3 bases, with 10 bases separating them. The CDR3 runs 15 residues. CDR3 loop: CASSLVGLGKNIQYF. The CDR3 bases are TGTGCCAGCAGTTTAGTAGGGTTGGGCAAAAACATTCAGTACTTC.

The chain couples TRBV7-3 to TRBJ2-3; TRBD2 might be the D (6 bases). Germline V CDR1 and CDR2: SGHTA, FQGTGA. V was cut by 7 bases and J by 2 bases, with 19 bases left in between. This CDR3 has 16 amino acids. CDR3 residues: CASTLDGRESTDTQYF. CDR3 coding DNA: TGTGCCAGCACCCTAGACGGGAGAGAGTCCACAGATACGCAGTATTTT.

This clonotype has a handful of counts. The rearrangement uses TRBV27 and TRBJ2-5; D unresolved. The V gene's germline CDR1 is MNHEY and CDR2 SMNVEV (reference sequence). Trimming took 6 bases from V and 4 from J, leaving 12 bases between them. The CDR3 has 13 residues. The CDR3 loop reads CASSPSPAETQYF. The CDR3 DNA sequence: TGTGCCAGCAGCCCATCCCCCGCAGAGACCCAGTACTTC.

This clonotype has only a few counts. The chain carries TRBV19 and TRBJ2-7, with D maybe TRBD1 (5 bases). The CDR3 is made up of 13 amino acids. CDR1 LNHDA and CDR2 SQIVND come from the germline V gene (reference sequence). V lost 2 bases and J 3 bases, leaving 8 bases between the germline ends. The CDR3 DNA follows: TGTGCCAGTAGTATACGCGACAGCTACGAGCAGTACTTC. Translation: CASSIRDSYEQYF.

V is TRBV3-1 and J is TRBJ2-3; D ambiguous. The ends were cut back, 0 bases at V and 6 bases at J, with 13 bases in the middle. CDR1 is LGHDT, CDR2 YNNKEL, per germline (reference sequence). This CDR3 spans 15 amino acids. This CDR3 is CASSQDSTVRDTQYF. CDR3 DNA sequence: TGTGCCAGCAGCCAAGACTCAACGGTCCGGGATACGCAGTATTTT.

The genes are TRBV12-3 or TRBV12-4 and TRBJ2-1; unclear D gene. This CDR3 has 15 amino acids. Trimming stripped 4 bases from V and 0 bases from J, with 10 bases between. The DNA of the CDR3 is TGTGCCAGCAGTTGGCGCACGAGCTCCTACAATGAGCAGTTCTTC. Translated, it gives CASSWRTSSYNEQFF.

This chain links TRBV7-9 with TRBJ2-7; 8 nucleotides match TRBD2. The V gene's germline CDR1 is SEHNR and CDR2 FQNEAQ (reference sequence). J gave up 0 bases and V 4 bases, and 8 bases lay outside the gene matches. The CDR3 totals 16 residues. The CDR3 DNA reads TGTGCCAGCAGCTGGGACGGCGGGGGGAGCTCCTACGAGCAGTACTTC. This gives the protein CASSWDGGGSSYEQYF.

This clonotype has only a few counts. This rearrangement joins TRBV7-3 to TRBJ2-2, with 8 bases matching TRBD2. The V gene's germline CDR1 is SGHTA and CDR2 FQGTGA. This CDR3 has 15 residues. Trimming removed 1 base from V and 6 bases from J; junction bases left unmatched: 4. The CDR3 region is CASSLRVSGAGELFF. CDR3 coding DNA: TGTGCCAGCAGCTTAAGGGTTAGCGGGGCCGGGGAGCTGTTTTTT.

The chain uses TRBV10-3 and TRBJ1-5; D remains unclear. The V end was cut by 4 bases, the J end by 0 bases, with 10 bases between. The germline V gene has CDR1 ENHRY and CDR2 SYGVKD. This CDR3 spans 15 amino acids. The CDR3 sequence is CAISASVYSNQPQHF. In DNA, the CDR3 is TGTGCCATCAGTGCCTCAGTCTATAGCAATCAGCCCCAGCATTTT.